Below are 26 T cell receptor beta chains sequenced from a single sample in a study of blood T cell repertoires in COVID-19. Assay used: immunoSEQ multiplex PCR; TCRdb lists only in-frame clones, some missing. The sample holds nearly 110,000 clones, roughly 84% seen once. Sequenced: peripheral blood. Source of these receptors: a human donor in a cohort sampled during active COVID-19.

The chain carries TRBV11-2 and TRBJ1-5, with D tentatively TRBD1 (5 bases). Germline values: CDR1 SGHAT, CDR2 FQNNGV. The CDR3 consists of 17 residues. The V end lost 4 bases, the J end lost 5 bases, and 21 bases lay between the germline ends. As DNA, the CDR3 is TGTGCCAGCAGCTCTATCAGCGGGGGAGGGGTTCATCAGCCCCAGCATTTT. Translating gives CASSSISGGGVHQPQHF.

The rearrangement uses TRBV9 and TRBJ2-5; the match to TRBD1 covers 7 bases. V shed 0 bases and J 2 bases; nucleotides not matched to a gene: 4. CDR1 is SGDLS and CDR2 is YYNGEE in the germline V gene. This CDR3 region has 15 residues. CDR3 nucleotide sequence: TGTGCCAGCAGCGTAGATGTCAGGGGGCAAGAGACCCAGTACTTC. Encoded protein: CASSVDVRGQETQYF.

The genes are TRBV2 and TRBJ2-3; 13 nucleotides line up with TRBD2. Germline loops: CDR1 SNHLY, CDR2 FYNNEI. The CDR3 contains 15 residues. Trimming removed 6 bases from V and 5 bases from J; junction bases left unmatched: 5. In DNA form, the CDR3 reads TGTGCCAGCAGGGCGGGACTAGCGGGAAGAGATACGCAGTATTTT. It translates to CASRAGLAGRDTQYF.

The rearrangement uses TRBV5-8 and TRBJ2-7; tentative D call: TRBD1 (6 bases). Germline V gene lookup returns CDR1 SGHTS and CDR2 YDEGEE. V was shortened by 0 bases and J by 3 bases, with 13 bases between the two germline ends. The CDR3 sequence is 15 residues long. CDR3 in DNA: TGTGCCAGCAGCTTGGACAGGGCCGGATTCTACGAGCAGTACGTC. Residues: CASSLDRAGFYEQYV.

V usage is TRBV7-9 and J usage is TRBJ2-2; D is possibly TRBD2 (5 bases). Trimming took 6 bases from V and 0 from J, leaving 11 bases between them. CDR1 SEHNR and CDR2 FQNEAQ come from the germline V gene (reference sequence). CDR3 length: 15 residues. Here the CDR3 reads CASRPSGANTGELFF. CDR3 DNA sequence: TGTGCCAGCAGACCGAGCGGAGCGAACACCGGGGAGCTGTTTTTT.

CDR3 coding DNA: TGCGCCAGCGCCCCGTCAGGGGTTGCCGGCTACACCTTC. The encoded protein is CASAPSGVAGYTF. The chain links TRBV5-1 to TRBJ1-2; perhaps TRBD1 as D (6 bases). V dropped 7 bases and J dropped 8 bases, with 18 bases sitting between them. The CDR3 runs 13 residues. CDR1 is SGHRS and CDR2 is YFSETQ in the germline V gene.

The V and J genes are TRBV9 and TRBJ2-3; TRBD2 matches at 11 bases. Trimming took 0 bases from V and 4 from J; bases not matched to a gene: 4. This CDR3 is 16 amino acids long. Germline lookup yields CDR1 SGDLS and CDR2 YYNGEE. The CDR3 sequence is CASSVGSSGRADTQYF. The CDR3 bases are TGTGCCAGCAGCGTAGGAAGTAGCGGGAGGGCAGATACGCAGTATTTT.

The V gene is TRBV30, the J gene TRBJ1-6, with 12 positions matching TRBD1. Trimming at V came to 1 base and at J to 8 bases, leaving 6 bases not matched to a gene. The germline gives CDR1 GTSNPN, CDR2 SVGIG (reference sequence). The CDR3 runs to 16 residues. The CDR3 coding sequence is TGTGCCTGGAGTGGGGGGACAGGGGGCTTGGATTCACCCCTCCACTTT. This translates into CAWSGGTGGLDSPLHF.

This sequence joins TRBV25-1 and TRBJ2-3; D is perhaps TRBD2 (6 bases). Trimming stripped 2 bases from V and 5 bases from J, with 14 bases between. The length of the CDR3 is 15 residues. Germline V lookup: CDR1 MGHDK, CDR2 SYGVNS. For the CDR3, the DNA is TGTGCCAGCAGTGAAGGTAGCGGAGCCGTAGATACGCAGTATTTT. Amino acid sequence: CASSEGSGAVDTQYF.

This sequence joins TRBV27 and TRBJ2-7; maybe TRBD2 (5 bases). This CDR3 is built from 14 residues. Trimming stripped 6 bases from V and 0 bases from J, with 12 bases between. Germline assignment: CDR1 MNHEY and CDR2 SMNVEV (reference sequence). Written as DNA, the CDR3 is TGTGCCAGCAGCCGGACTCTCAGCTCCTACGAGCAGTACTTC. Translation gives CASSRTLSSYEQYF.

The V gene is TRBV11-2, the J gene TRBJ2-7, with 11 positions matching TRBD2. Germline lookup yields CDR1 SGHAT and CDR2 FQNNGV. J lost 5 bases, V lost 3 bases, and 6 bases had no gene match. CDR3 length: 15 residues. The DNA of the CDR3 is TGTGCCAGCAGCTTTACTAGCGGGAGCCCCGACGAGCAGTACGTC. This gives the protein CASSFTSGSPDEQYV.

V and J are TRBV2 and TRBJ1-2; 7 bases match TRBD1. CDR3 length: 15 amino acids. The germline V gene encodes CDR1 SNHLY and CDR2 FYNNEI. J lost 4 bases, V lost 2 bases, and 7 bases had no gene match. The CDR3 here is CASSERRGVGYGYTF. CDR3 DNA: TGTGCCAGCAGTGAACGCAGGGGGGTTGGCTATGGCTACACCTTC. Using reference TRBV2 and TRBJ1-2 for the parts outside the CDR3, the full variable domain is EPEVTQTPSHQVTQMGQEVILRCVPISNHLYFYWYRQILGQKVEFLVSFYNNEISEKSEIFDDQFSVERPDGSNFTLKIRSTKLEDSAMYFCASSERRGVGYGYTFGSGTRLTVV.

This chain joins TRBV27 and TRBJ2-3; 7 positions agree with TRBD2. Losses at the gene ends were 5 bases for V and 3 bases for J; bases not matched to a gene: 8. Germline-derived CDR1 and CDR2 are MNHEY and SMNVEV (reference sequence). This CDR3 is 15 amino acids long. The CDR3 nucleotides are TGTGCCAGCAGTACGCTAGCGGCCGGGACAGATACGCAGTATTTT. Translated: CASSTLAAGTDTQYF.

This sequence joins TRBV19 and TRBJ2-7, with 7 nucleotides matching TRBD1. The CDR3 is 15 residues long. Germline V lookup: CDR1 LNHDA, CDR2 SQIVND (reference sequence). V was clipped by 5 bases and J by 3 bases; unmatched bases: 10. Here the CDR3 reads CASSGSAGGVYEQYF. CDR3 nucleotides: TGTGCCAGTAGTGGCAGCGCAGGGGGAGTCTACGAGCAGTACTTC.

The chain recombines TRBV18 with TRBJ2-3; a weak D match, TRBD1 (5 bases). V dropped 6 bases and J dropped 1 base, with 11 bases sitting between them. This CDR3 is 14 amino acids long. Germline V CDR1 and CDR2: KGHSH, LQKENI. The CDR3 protein is CASSPTARTDTQYF. The CDR3, as DNA: TGTGCCAGCTCCCCGACAGCCCGCACAGATACGCAGTATTTT. The full variable domain, in which reference TRBV18 and TRBJ2-3 provide the parts outside the CDR3, is NAGVMQNPRHLVRRRGQEARLRCSPMKGHSHVYWYRQLPEEGLKFMVYLQKENIIDESGMPKERFSAEFPKEGPSILRIQQVVRGDSAAYFCASSPTARTDTQYFGPGTRLTVL.

V usage is TRBV21-1 and J usage is TRBJ2-7; TRBD2, as called in the table, went unchecked against the DNA. TRBV21-1 is a listed pseudogene. The CDR3 extends over 16 amino acids. The chain's CDR3 is CASSLPSGSRPYEQYV. The DNA for the CDR3 is TGTGCCAGCAGCTTACCTAGCGGGAGTAGACCCTACGAGCAGTACGTC.

A single count supports this clone. The chain employs TRBV28 and TRBJ1-5, with a weak D call TRBD1 (6 bases). V was cut by 6 bases and J by 1 base, with 16 bases left in between. CDR1 and CDR2 from the germline V gene are MDHEN and SYDVKM. The length of the CDR3 is 16 residues. CDR3 coding DNA: TGTGCCAGCAGACAATTCGGGCAGGGGAGCAATCAGCCCCAGCATTTT. This sequence encodes CASRQFGQGSNQPQHF. The variable domain in full, completed from reference TRBV28 and TRBJ1-5, reads DVKVTQSSRYLVKRTGEKVFLECVQDMDHENMFWYRQDPGLGLRLIYFSYDVKMKEKGDIPEGYSVSREKKERFSLILESASTNQTSMYLCASRQFGQGSNQPQHFGDGTRLSIL.

CDR3 DNA sequence: TGCGCCAACACCAACAGAATTCTTAGCAATCAGCCCCAGCATTTT. This sequence encodes CANTNRILSNQPQHF. This chain uses TRBV10-1 with TRBJ1-5; the D is unclear. The CDR3 is 15 residues long. The germline V gene encodes CDR1 WNHNN and CDR2 SYGVQD (reference sequence). Trimming took off 10 bases at V and 0 bases at J, with 16 bases between the two ends.

The rearrangement joins TRBV29-1 to TRBJ1-3; D perhaps matches TRBD1 (6 bases). The V gene lost 6 bases and the J gene lost 0 bases, with 12 bases spanning the gap. The CDR3 has 14 residues. The germline V gene encodes CDR1 SQVTM and CDR2 ANQGSEA. CDR3 residues: CSVSTGSSGNTIYF. The CDR3, as DNA: TGCAGCGTGTCAACAGGGTCCTCTGGAAACACCATATATTTT.

The J gene is TRBJ1-1, the V gene TRBV29-1, with D maybe TRBD1 (6 bases). The germline V gene has CDR1 SQVTM and CDR2 ANQGSEA. With 4 bases removed from V and 5 bases from J, the gap between germline ends came to 14 bases. The CDR3 has 13 amino acids. The CDR3 is CSVVGAQGTEAFF. The CDR3 DNA reads as TGCAGCGTTGTAGGGGCGCAGGGGACTGAAGCTTTCTTT.

The chain combines TRBV11-3 with TRBJ2-5; D perhaps matches TRBD1 (6 bases). The CDR3 contains 15 residues. CDR1 SGHNT and CDR2 YENEEA come from the germline V gene. V lost 5 bases, J lost 1 base, and 14 bases lay in between. In DNA form, the CDR3 reads TGTGCCAGCAGCCGTCAGGGGCTTAGCCAAGAGACCCAGTACTTC. Residues: CASSRQGLSQETQYF.

This clone was detected a few times. This chain joins TRBV28 and TRBJ2-1; 9 bases agree with TRBD1. This CDR3 has 14 residues. Trimming cost V 7 bases and J 2 bases; bases outside gene matches: 3. Germline-derived CDR1 and CDR2 are MDHEN and SYDVKM. CDR3 sequence: CASITGGTYNEQFF. The CDR3, as DNA: TGTGCCAGCATCACAGGGGGCACCTACAATGAGCAGTTCTTC.

Here the CDR3 reads CASSRPGQGYEQYF. CDR3 nucleotide sequence: TGTGCCAGCAGTCGACCGGGACAGGGCTACGAGCAGTACTTC. This chain joins TRBV28 and TRBJ2-7; 9 bases line up with TRBD1. V dropped 5 bases and J dropped 3; count of bases not matched to a gene: 5. Germline lookup yields CDR1 MDHEN and CDR2 SYDVKM. The CDR3 has 14 amino acids.

The CDR3 protein is CASRAAAYNEQFF. The DNA of the CDR3 is TGTGCCAGCAGGGCGGCCGCCTACAATGAGCAGTTCTTC. The chain couples TRBV12-3 or TRBV12-4 to TRBJ2-1; no firm D call. V lost 6 bases and J 2 bases, leaving 8 bases between the germline ends. The CDR3 length is 13 residues.

This chain connects TRBV25-1 to TRBJ2-1; TRBD1 aligns across 9 bases. The CDR3 length is 18 residues. The germline V gene has CDR1 MGHDK and CDR2 SYGVNS. V lost 4 bases to trimming and J lost 2 bases; unmatched junction nucleotides: 12. The CDR3 loop is CASSGPGTGPITYNEQFF. CDR3 coding DNA: TGTGCCAGCAGTGGTCCCGGGACAGGGCCCATAACCTACAATGAGCAGTTCTTC.

The genes are TRBV7-6 and TRBJ2-1, with 8 bases that match TRBD1. There are 16 residues in the CDR3. Per the germline V gene, CDR1 is SGHVS and CDR2 is FNYEAQ. J was trimmed by 0 bases and V by 4 bases; bases with no gene match: 5. CDR3 nucleotide sequence: TGTGCCAGCAGCTCCAATACAGGGGGCTCCTACAATGAGCAGTTCTTC. This translates into CASSSNTGGSYNEQFF.